The source of this TCR beta chain is a study of control samples from healthy donors and cancer patients. The CDR3 extends over 19 amino acids. V dropped 7 bases and J dropped 0; count of bases not matched to a gene: 14. The germline V gene has CDR1 LNHDA and CDR2 SQIVND (reference sequence). Method: immunoSEQ multiplex PCR; TCRdb's copy keeps in-frame clones and lacks some. The data contain 40,000 to 60,000 clones, about nine tenths of them singletons. The material sequenced was PBMCs. This receptor was taken from a man aged 60-69 years with head and neck cancer. The chain uses TRBV19 and TRBJ2-3; 12 nucleotides align to TRBD2. The CDR3 nucleotides are TGTGCCAGTAACGTCAACGGACTAGCGGGAACTACTAGCACAGATACGCAGTATTTT. This codes for CASNVNGLAGTTSTDTQYF.